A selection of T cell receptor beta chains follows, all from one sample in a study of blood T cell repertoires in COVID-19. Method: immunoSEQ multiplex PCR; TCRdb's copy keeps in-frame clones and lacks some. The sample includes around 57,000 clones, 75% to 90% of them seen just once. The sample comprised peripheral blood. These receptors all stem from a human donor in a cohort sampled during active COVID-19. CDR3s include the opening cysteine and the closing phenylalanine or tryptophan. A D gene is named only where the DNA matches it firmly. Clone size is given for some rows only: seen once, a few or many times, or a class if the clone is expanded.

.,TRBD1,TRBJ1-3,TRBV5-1,CASGQGSSGNTIYF,TGCGCCAGCGGACAGGGCTCCTCTGGAAACACCATATATTTT
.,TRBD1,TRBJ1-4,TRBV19,CASSLNPPGQSNEKLFF,TGTGCCAGTAGTCTCAACCCACCGGGACAGAGTAATGAAAAACTGTTTTTT
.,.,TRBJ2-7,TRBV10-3,CAISESSGIYEQYF,TGTGCCATCAGTGAAAGTAGCGGAATATACGAGCAGTACTTC
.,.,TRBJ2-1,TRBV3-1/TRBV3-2,CASSQGPRVEQFF,TGTGCCAGCAGCCAAGGGCCCCGGGTTGAGCAGTTCTTC
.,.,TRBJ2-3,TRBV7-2,CASSLNGGSGNTDTQYF,TGTGCCAGCAGCTTAAACGGTGGTAGCGGAAACACAGATACGCAGTATTTT
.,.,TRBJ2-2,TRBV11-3,CASSLLTGAGELFF,TGTGCCAGCAGCCTACTTACAGGCGCCGGGGAGCTGTTTTTT
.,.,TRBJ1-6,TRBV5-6,CASSSVGAFSPLHF,TGTGCCAGCAGCTCGGTGGGGGCTTTTTCACCCCTCCACTTT
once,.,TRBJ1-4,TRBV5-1,CASSSIVGQEKLFF,TGCGCCAGCAGCTCGATAGTCGGACAGGAAAAACTGTTTTTT
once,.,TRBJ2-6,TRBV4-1,CASSQVLTGANVLTF,TGCGCCAGCAGCCAAGTACTTACTGGGGCCAACGTCCTGACTTTC
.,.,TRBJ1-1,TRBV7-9,CASSLRKGENTEAFF,TGTGCCAGCAGCTTACGTAAAGGAGAGAACACTGAAGCTTTCTTT